This T cell receptor (beta chain) derives from a study of blood T cell repertoires in COVID-19. V was clipped by 7 bases and J by 0 bases, with 10 bases between them. The CDR3 loop spans 15 amino acids. Germline V gene lookup returns CDR1 SEHNR and CDR2 FQNEAQ (reference sequence). Produced via immunoSEQ multiplex PCR; TCRdb's table is partial and in-frame only. Of around 150,000 clones listed, approximately 84% were seen once; the top ten hold roughly 20%. Specimen: peripheral blood. The gene calls are TRBV7-9 and TRBJ2-6, with a possible D match to TRBD1 (6 bases). This receptor was taken from a woman older than 75 with acute or convalescent COVID-19. CDR3 sequence: CASTRGGSGANVLTF. The CDR3 region has the DNA TGTGCCAGCACCCGAGGGGGCTCTGGGGCCAACGTCCTGACTTTC.